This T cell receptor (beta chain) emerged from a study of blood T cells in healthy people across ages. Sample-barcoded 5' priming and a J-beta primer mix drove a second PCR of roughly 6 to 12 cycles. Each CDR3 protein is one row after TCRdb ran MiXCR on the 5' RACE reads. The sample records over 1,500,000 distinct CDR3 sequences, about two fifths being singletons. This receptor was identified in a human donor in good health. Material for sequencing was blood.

This chain's CDR3 is CSVKDRGRGPAFF. Written as DNA, the CDR3 is TGCAGTGTCAAGGACAGGGGGCGCGGTCCGGCTTTCTTT. The chain couples TRBV20-1 to TRBJ1-1, with 11 bases aligning to TRBD1. The J segment lost 11 bases and the V segment lost 7 bases, leaving 12 bases of the junction unmatched. The V gene's germline CDR1 is DFQATT and CDR2 SNEGSKA (reference sequence). This CDR3 contains 13 residues.